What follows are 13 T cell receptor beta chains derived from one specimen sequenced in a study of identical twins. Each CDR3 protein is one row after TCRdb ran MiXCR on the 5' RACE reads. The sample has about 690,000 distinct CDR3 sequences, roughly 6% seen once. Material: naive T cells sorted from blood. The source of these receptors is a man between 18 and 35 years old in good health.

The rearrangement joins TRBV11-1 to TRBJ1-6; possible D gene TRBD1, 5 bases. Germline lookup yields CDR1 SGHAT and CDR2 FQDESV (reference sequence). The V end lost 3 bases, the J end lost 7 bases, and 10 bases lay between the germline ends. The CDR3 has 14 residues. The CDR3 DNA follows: TGTGCCAGCAGCTTTTCCAGGGACAATTCACCCCTCCACTTT. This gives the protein CASSFSRDNSPLHF.

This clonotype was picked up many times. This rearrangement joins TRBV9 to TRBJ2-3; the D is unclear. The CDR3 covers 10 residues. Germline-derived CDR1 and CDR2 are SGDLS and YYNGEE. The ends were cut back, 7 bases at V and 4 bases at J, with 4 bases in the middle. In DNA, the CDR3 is TGTGCCAGCTCCCCAGATACGCAGTATTTT. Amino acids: CASSPDTQYF.

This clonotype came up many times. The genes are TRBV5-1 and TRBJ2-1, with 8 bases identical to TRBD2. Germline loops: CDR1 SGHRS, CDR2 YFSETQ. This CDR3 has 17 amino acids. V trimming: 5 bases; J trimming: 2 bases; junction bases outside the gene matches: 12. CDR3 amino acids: CASRPWDSGVAYNEQFF. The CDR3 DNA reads TGCGCCAGCAGACCCTGGGATAGCGGGGTAGCCTACAATGAGCAGTTCTTC.

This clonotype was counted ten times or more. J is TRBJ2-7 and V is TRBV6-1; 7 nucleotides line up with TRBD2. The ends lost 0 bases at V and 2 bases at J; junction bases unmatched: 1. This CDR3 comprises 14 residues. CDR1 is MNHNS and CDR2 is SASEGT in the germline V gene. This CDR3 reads CASSEAGLPYEQYV. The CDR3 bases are TGTGCCAGCAGTGAAGCGGGACTACCCTACGAGCAGTACGTC.

CDR3 nucleotides: TGTGCCAGCAGCCGAGCTAGATTCACTGAAGCTTTCTTT. Its translation: CASSRARFTEAFF. This sequence joins TRBV28 and TRBJ1-1; D gene uncertain. Germline V gene lookup returns CDR1 MDHEN and CDR2 SYDVKM. The germline V and J ends were trimmed by 6 bases and 4 bases, with 12 bases remaining between them. This CDR3 contains 13 residues.

This CDR3 is CASRRGTQETQYF. The CDR3 DNA is TGTGCCAGCAGGCGGGGGACCCAAGAGACCCAGTACTTC. The V and J genes are TRBV7-9 and TRBJ2-5; 7 bases are a match to TRBD2. The V and J ends lost 6 bases and 1 base, in that order; junction bases with no gene match: 2. The length of the CDR3 is 13 residues. Germline lookup yields CDR1 SEHNR and CDR2 FQNEAQ (reference sequence).

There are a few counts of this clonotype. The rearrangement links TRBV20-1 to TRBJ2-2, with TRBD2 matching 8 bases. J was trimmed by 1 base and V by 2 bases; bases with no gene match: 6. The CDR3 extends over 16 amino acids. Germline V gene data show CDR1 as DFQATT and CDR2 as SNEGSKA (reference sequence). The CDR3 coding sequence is TGCAGTGCTAGACCCGGGAGGGCCTTGAACACCGGGGAGCTGTTTTTT. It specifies CSARPGRALNTGELFF.

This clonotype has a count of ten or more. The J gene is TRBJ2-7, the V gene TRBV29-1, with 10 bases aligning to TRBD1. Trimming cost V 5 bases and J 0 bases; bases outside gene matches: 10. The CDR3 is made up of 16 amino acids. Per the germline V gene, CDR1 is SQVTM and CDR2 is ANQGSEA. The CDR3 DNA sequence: TGCAGCGTTACTCCACCGGGACAGGGGAGCTCCTACGAGCAGTACTTC. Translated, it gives CSVTPPGQGSSYEQYF.

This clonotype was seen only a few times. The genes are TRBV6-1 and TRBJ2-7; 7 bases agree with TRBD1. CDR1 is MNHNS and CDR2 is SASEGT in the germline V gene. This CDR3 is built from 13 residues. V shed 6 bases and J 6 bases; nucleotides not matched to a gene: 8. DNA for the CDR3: TGTGCCAGCAGCCCCGGGACAGCTGGCGAGCAGTACTTC. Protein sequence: CASSPGTAGEQYF.

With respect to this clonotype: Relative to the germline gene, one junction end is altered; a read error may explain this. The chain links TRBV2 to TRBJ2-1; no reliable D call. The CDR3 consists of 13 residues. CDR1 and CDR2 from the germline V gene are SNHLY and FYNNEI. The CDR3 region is CASREGQPNEQFF. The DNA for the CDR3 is TGTGCCAGCAGAGAAGGTCAGCCCAATGAGCAGTTCTTC.

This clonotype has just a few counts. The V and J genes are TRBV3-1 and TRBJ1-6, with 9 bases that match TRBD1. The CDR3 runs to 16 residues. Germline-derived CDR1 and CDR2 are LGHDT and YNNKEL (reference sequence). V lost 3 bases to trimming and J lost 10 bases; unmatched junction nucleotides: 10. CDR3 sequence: CASSQSTGQGKSPLHF. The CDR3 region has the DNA TGTGCCAGCAGCCAGTCGACGGGACAGGGCAAATCACCCCTCCACTTT.

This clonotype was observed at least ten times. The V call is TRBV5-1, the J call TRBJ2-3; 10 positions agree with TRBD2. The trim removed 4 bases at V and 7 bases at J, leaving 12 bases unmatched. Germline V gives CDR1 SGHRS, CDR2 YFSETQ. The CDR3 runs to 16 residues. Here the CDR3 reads CASSQTSGRAGYTQYF. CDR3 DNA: TGCGCCAGCAGCCAGACAAGCGGGAGGGCCGGGTATACGCAGTATTTT.

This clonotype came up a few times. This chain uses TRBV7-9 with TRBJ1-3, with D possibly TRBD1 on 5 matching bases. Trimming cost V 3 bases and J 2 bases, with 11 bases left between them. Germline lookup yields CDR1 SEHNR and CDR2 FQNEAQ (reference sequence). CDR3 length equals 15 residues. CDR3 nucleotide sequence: TGTGCCAGCAGCTTTTTACAGGAGACTGGAAACACCATATATTTT. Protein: CASSFLQETGNTIYF. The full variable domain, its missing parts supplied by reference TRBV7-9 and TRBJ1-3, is DTGVSQNPRHKITKRGQNVTFRCDPISEHNRLYWYRQTLGQGPEFLTYFQNEAQLEKSRLLSDRFSAERPKGSFSTLEIQRTEQGDSAMYLCASSFLQETGNTIYFGEGSWLTVV.